This T cell receptor beta chain originates from a study of long-term antiretroviral therapy in people with HIV. The V and J ends lost 8 bases and 0 bases respectively, with 14 bases between them. From germline, CDR1 is LNHDA and CDR2 SQIVND (reference sequence). The CDR3 is 15 amino acids. Runs used v3.0 of the immunoSEQ assay and were done at survey level. The protocol was immunoSEQ multiplex PCR, while the TCRdb copy is restricted to in-frame clones and leaves out a portion. The sample lists tens of thousands of clones, more than 70% occurring once. Specimen: unsorted PBMCs, collected roughly 2.7 years after starting antiretroviral therapy. The clonotype was recovered from a woman aged 50 to 65 with HIV. V gene TRBV19 combines with J gene TRBJ1-3; D is unclear. DNA of the CDR3: TGTGCCAGTCGCCGGCAGGTCGGCTCTGGAAACACCATATATTTT. Translating gives CASRRQVGSGNTIYF. The whole variable domain, remainder taken from reference TRBV19 and TRBJ1-3, is DGGITQSPKYLFRKEGQNVTLSCEQNLNHDAMYWYRQDPGQGLRLIYYSQIVNDFQKGDIAEGYSVSREKKESFPLTVTSAQKNPTAFYLCASRRQVGSGNTIYFGEGSWLTVV.